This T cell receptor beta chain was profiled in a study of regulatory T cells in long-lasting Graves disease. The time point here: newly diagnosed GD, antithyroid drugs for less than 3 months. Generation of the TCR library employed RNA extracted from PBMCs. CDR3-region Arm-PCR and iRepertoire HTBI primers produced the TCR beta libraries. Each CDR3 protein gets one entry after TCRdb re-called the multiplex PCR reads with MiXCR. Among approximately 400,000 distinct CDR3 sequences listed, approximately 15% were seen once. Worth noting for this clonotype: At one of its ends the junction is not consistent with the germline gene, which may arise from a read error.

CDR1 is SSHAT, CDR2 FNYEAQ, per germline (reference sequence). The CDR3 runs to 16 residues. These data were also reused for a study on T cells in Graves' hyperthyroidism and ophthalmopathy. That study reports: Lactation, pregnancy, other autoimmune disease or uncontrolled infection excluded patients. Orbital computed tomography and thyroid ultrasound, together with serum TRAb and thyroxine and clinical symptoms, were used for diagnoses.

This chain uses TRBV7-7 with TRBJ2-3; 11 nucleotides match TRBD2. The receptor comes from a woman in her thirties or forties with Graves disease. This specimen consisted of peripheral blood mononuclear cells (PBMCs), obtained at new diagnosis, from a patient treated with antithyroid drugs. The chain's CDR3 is CASSPGRLAGKDTQYF. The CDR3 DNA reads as TGTGCTAGCAGCCCCGGGAGACTAGCGGGAAAAGATACGCAGTATTTT. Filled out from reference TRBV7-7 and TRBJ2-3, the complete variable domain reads GAGVSQSPRYKVTKRGQDVTLRCDPISSHATLYWYQQALGQGPEFLTYFNYEAQPDKSGLPSDRFSAERPEGSISTLTIQRTEQRDSAMYRCASSPGRLAGKDTQYFGPGTRLTVL.